These 11 T cell receptor beta chains originate from one sample sequenced in a study of T cell repertoires in cytomegalovirus infection. MiXCR, applied by TCRdb to the reads, yields one record per CDR3 protein. The sample lists some 390,000 distinct CDR3 sequences, approximately 18% occurring once. Sample: PBMCs. The receptors stem from a human donor in good health (CMV status not recorded). Some clones in this sample may be carry-over from other donors' samples.

This clonotype occurred many times. The chain recombines TRBV7-8 with TRBJ2-7; no clear D gene. V was shortened by 1 base and J by 3 bases, with 16 bases between the two germline ends. This CDR3 contains 16 residues. From germline, CDR1 is SGHVS and CDR2 FQNEAQ. This CDR3 is CASSLEGQTSHYEQYF. CDR3 sequence (DNA): TGTGCCAGCAGCTTAGAAGGTCAGACTTCCCACTACGAGCAGTACTTC.

The count of this clonotype is one. The chain couples TRBV20-1 to TRBJ2-1; no definite D call. The germline V gene encodes CDR1 DFQATT and CDR2 SNEGSKA (reference sequence). The CDR3 spans 13 residues. Deletions cut 7 bases from V and 4 bases from J, with 14 bases between. In DNA form, the CDR3 reads TGCAGTGGCCTTCAGTATGGGTACAATGAGCAGTTCTTC. Amino acids: CSGLQYGYNEQFF.

In its sample, this clonotype was seen a few times. V gene TRBV19 combines with J gene TRBJ2-4; the D gene is possibly TRBD1 (6 bases). V shed 10 bases and J shed 7 bases, with 14 bases lying between them. The CDR3 runs 12 residues. The germline CDR1 and CDR2 sequences are LNHDA and SQIVND (reference sequence). The CDR3 protein is CATGRGGNIQYF. DNA of the CDR3: TGTGCCACCGGCAGGGGTGGCAACATTCAGTACTTC. Full variable domain (missing parts from reference TRBV19 and TRBJ2-4): DGGITQSPKYLFRKEGQNVTLSCEQNLNHDAMYWYRQDPGQGLRLIYYSQIVNDFQKGDIAEGYSVSREKKESFPLTVTSAQKNPTAFYLCATGRGGNIQYFGAGTRLSVL.

The CDR3 is CASSSRLPGQGNYGYTF. For the CDR3, the DNA is TGTGCCAGCAGCTCCAGATTACCGGGACAGGGTAACTATGGCTACACCTTC. The chain joins TRBV7-8 to TRBJ1-2, with 9 bases matching TRBD1. Germline V CDR1 and CDR2: SGHVS, FQNEAQ. CDR3 length: 17 amino acids. V lost 4 bases, J lost 1 base, and 10 bases stayed unmatched.

In its sample, this clonotype was seen once. The chain couples TRBV20-1 to TRBJ1-1, with 9 bases that match TRBD1. The CDR3 length is 15 residues. The germline CDR1 and CDR2 sequences are DFQATT and SNEGSKA (reference sequence). V gave up 0 bases and J gave up 2 bases; unmatched junction bases: 4. CDR3 bases: TGCAGTGCTAGAGATCCGGGACAGGGTAACACTGAAGCTTTCTTT. Its translation is CSARDPGQGNTEAFF.

The genes are TRBV10-3 and TRBJ2-7; 7 nucleotides agree with TRBD2. The CDR3 extends over 14 amino acids. Losses at the gene ends were 3 bases for V and 2 bases for J; bases not matched to a gene: 4. Germline V gene data show CDR1 as ENHRY and CDR2 as SYGVKD. CDR3 in amino acids: CAISDGTMTYEQYF. CDR3 nucleotide sequence: TGTGCCATCAGTGACGGGACTATGACCTACGAGCAGTACTTC.

This clonotype has just a few counts. The rearrangement links TRBV5-4 to TRBJ1-2, with TRBD1 matching over 8 bases. The CDR3 loop spans 15 amino acids. Germline V gives CDR1 SGHNT, CDR2 YYREEE (reference sequence). After removal of 4 bases from V and 4 bases from J, the junction contained 9 bases not matched to a gene. Here the CDR3 reads CASSRGTGEPYGYTF. CDR3 nucleotide sequence: TGTGCCAGCAGCCGGGGGACAGGAGAACCCTATGGCTACACCTTC.

This clonotype was observed at least ten times. The chain recombines TRBV7-9 with TRBJ2-3, with 8 bases matching TRBD1. The CDR3 loop spans 15 amino acids. J lost 2 bases, V lost 3 bases, and 4 bases had no gene match. The germline V gene encodes CDR1 SEHNR and CDR2 FQNEAQ (reference sequence). CDR3 DNA: TGTGCCAGCAGCTTGGGACAGGCCCCCACAGATACGCAGTATTTT. Protein product: CASSLGQAPTDTQYF.

This clonotype has ten or more counts. The chain carries TRBV19 and TRBJ2-1; a possible D gene is TRBD2 (6 bases). V was clipped by 4 bases and J by 8 bases, with 24 bases between them. There are 17 residues in the CDR3. Looked up from germline, CDR1 is LNHDA and CDR2 is SQIVND (reference sequence). CDR3 region: CASSSPPGTGFLDEQFF. CDR3 nucleotide sequence: TGTGCCAGTAGTAGCCCCCCCGGGACTGGATTTTTGGATGAGCAGTTCTTC.

The chain combines TRBV7-2 with TRBJ2-1; 9 bases are a match to TRBD2. Germline trimming cut 2 bases from V and 7 bases from J; bases unmatched to any gene: 6. The germline gives CDR1 SGHTA, CDR2 FQGNSA. CDR3 size: 15 residues. CDR3 nucleotide sequence: TGTGCCAGCAGCTTAACAGCGGGAGGACTTAATGAGCAGTTCTTC. This sequence encodes CASSLTAGGLNEQFF.

On this clonotype itself: A junction boundary mismatches the germline segment, possibly from a read error. CDR3 residues: CTTSRDGASGGDEQFF. The CDR3 DNA reads TGTACCACCAGCAGAGATGGGGCTAGCGGGGGCGATGAGCAGTTCTTC. The rearrangement uses TRBV15 and TRBJ2-1, with 10 bases aligning to TRBD2. The CDR3 is 16 amino acids. The germline V gene has CDR1 LNHNV and CDR2 YYDKDF (reference sequence).